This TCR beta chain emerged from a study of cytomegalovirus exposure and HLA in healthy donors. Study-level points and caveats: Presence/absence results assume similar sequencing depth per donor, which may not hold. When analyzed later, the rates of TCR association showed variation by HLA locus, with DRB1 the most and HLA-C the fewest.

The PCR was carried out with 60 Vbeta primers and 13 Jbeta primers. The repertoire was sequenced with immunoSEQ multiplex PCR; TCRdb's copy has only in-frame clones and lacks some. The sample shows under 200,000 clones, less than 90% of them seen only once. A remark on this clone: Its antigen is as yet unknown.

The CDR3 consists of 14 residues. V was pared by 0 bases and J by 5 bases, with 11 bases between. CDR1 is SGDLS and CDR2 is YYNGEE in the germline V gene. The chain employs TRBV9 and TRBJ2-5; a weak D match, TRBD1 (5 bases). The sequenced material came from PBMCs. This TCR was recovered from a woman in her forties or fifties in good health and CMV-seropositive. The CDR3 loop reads CASSVELAGETQYF. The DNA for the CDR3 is TGTGCCAGCAGCGTAGAGCTGGCAGGGGAGACCCAGTACTTC.